The 25 T cell receptor beta chains below come from one sample, sequenced in a study of neurological immune-mediated disorders. TCRdb passed the 5' RACE reads through MiXCR, listing each CDR3 protein once. This sample carries 20,000 to 25,000 distinct CDR3 sequences, around 6.2% of them seen once, and the ten largest clones take over 35%. The sample taken for sequencing was CD8+ T cells from blood. These receptors all come from a young man in good health.

Many counts were recorded for this clonotype. The chain employs TRBV20-1 and TRBJ2-5; D call uncertain. The germline CDR1 and CDR2 sequences are DFQATT and SNEGSKA (reference sequence). The CDR3 is 14 residues long. Trimming left V 4 bases short and J 2 bases short, with 14 bases between. CDR3 protein: CSAIDLTEQETQYF. As DNA, the CDR3 is TGCAGTGCTATTGATCTGACTGAGCAAGAGACCCAGTACTTC.

This clonotype was observed many times. The chain joins TRBV20-1 to TRBJ1-2; D is perhaps TRBD1 (5 bases). This CDR3 is 18 amino acids long. V was clipped by 0 bases and J by 0 bases, with 20 bases between them. CDR1 is DFQATT and CDR2 is SNEGSKA in the germline V gene (reference sequence). The CDR3 DNA follows: TGCAGTGCTAGAGATCTCGAGGGGCCCCACTCGTCTAACTATGGCTACACCTTC. Protein product: CSARDLEGPHSSNYGYTF.

This clonotype showed up many times. The chain employs TRBV11-1 and TRBJ1-2; the D gene is possibly TRBD1 (6 bases). Between the trimmed V and J ends, which lost 0 bases and 3 bases, there was a span of 11 bases. The CDR3 totals 15 residues. Germline V gene sequence: CDR1 SGHAT, CDR2 FQDESV (reference sequence). CDR3 in amino acids: CASSLAEGEHYGYTF. The CDR3 bases are TGTGCCAGCAGCTTAGCGGAGGGGGAACACTATGGCTACACCTTC.

This clonotype occurred a few times. The chain carries TRBV7-9 and TRBJ2-7; no reliable D call. The CDR3 runs 11 residues. Germline V CDR1 and CDR2: SEHNR, FQNEAQ (reference sequence). V shed 5 bases and J shed 5 bases, with 7 bases lying between them. CDR3 DNA: TGTGCCAGCAGCCCCGCTCACGAGCAGTACTTC. This translates into CASSPAHEQYF.

The sample holds many counts of this clonotype. CDR3 residues: CASSEPLLDEQYF. The CDR3 DNA reads TGCGCCAGCAGTGAGCCGCTATTGGACGAGCAGTACTTC. The chain has TRBV10-2 and TRBJ2-7; D is ambiguous. V lost 2 bases, J lost 5 bases, and 10 bases lay in between. This CDR3 contains 13 residues. The germline V gene has CDR1 WSHSY and CDR2 SAAADI.

This clonotype was counted many times. This chain connects TRBV27 to TRBJ1-2; possibly TRBD1 for D (6 bases). Looked up from germline, CDR1 is MNHEY and CDR2 is SMNVEV (reference sequence). The ends were cut back, 11 bases at V and 1 base at J, with 17 bases in the middle. The length of the CDR3 is 14 residues. CDR3 residues: CAAPSRQDNYGYTF. DNA for the CDR3: TGTGCCGCCCCGTCCCGACAGGATAACTATGGCTACACCTTC.

The sample holds a few counts of this clonotype. The V call is TRBV4-2, the J call TRBJ2-3, with TRBD2 matching 12 bases. The V gene's germline CDR1 is LGHNA and CDR2 YNFKEQ. This CDR3 spans 16 amino acids. Unmatched junction bases numbered 7, after V lost 4 bases and J lost 5 bases. CDR3 amino acids: CASSPRLAGEGDTQYF. The CDR3 region has the DNA TGTGCCAGCAGCCCGCGACTAGCGGGGGAAGGAGATACGCAGTATTTT.

Ten or more counts support this clonotype. The chain carries TRBV14 and TRBJ2-7; 8 bases map to TRBD1. Unmatched junction bases numbered 0, after V lost 1 base and J lost 4 bases. This CDR3 comprises 13 residues. Germline V lookup: CDR1 SGHDN, CDR2 FVKESK. CDR3 DNA: TGTGCCAGCAGCCAAGGACAGGGGTACGAGCAGTACTTC. Translated: CASSQGQGYEQYF.

The table lists this clonotype with many counts. The V gene is TRBV7-3, the J gene TRBJ1-1, with 8 bases lining up with TRBD1. Germline CDR1 SGHTA, CDR2 FQGTGA. J was trimmed by 5 bases and V by 5 bases; bases with no gene match: 7. This CDR3 is built from 14 residues. CDR3 residues: CASSTGTGGTEAFF. In DNA form, the CDR3 reads TGTGCCAGCAGCACTGGGACAGGTGGGACTGAAGCTTTCTTT.

This clonotype was picked up many times. The V call is TRBV14, the J call TRBJ2-5; D remains unclear. Germline CDR1 reads SGHDN; CDR2 reads FVKESK. The CDR3 loop spans 13 amino acids. Trimming took off 1 base at V and 4 bases at J, with 7 bases between the two ends. The CDR3 DNA reads as TGTGCCAGCAGCCAAGTATTTCTAGAGACCCAGTACTTC. It codes for CASSQVFLETQYF.

This clonotype showed up many times. The chain uses TRBV6-2 or TRBV6-3 and TRBJ2-1, with D tentatively TRBD2 (5 bases). The V gene's germline CDR1 is MNHEY and CDR2 SVGEGT. CDR3 length: 13 residues. V lost 7 bases and J 8 bases, leaving 15 bases between the germline ends. CDR3 protein: CASNSGLDDEQFF. DNA for the CDR3: TGTGCCAGCAATTCGGGGTTGGACGATGAGCAGTTCTTC.

This clonotype appeared many times. The rearrangement links TRBV7-3 to TRBJ2-3, with D perhaps TRBD2 (6 bases). CDR3 length equals 15 residues. Trimming took 6 bases from V and 0 from J, leaving 13 bases between them. The V gene's germline CDR1 is SGHTA and CDR2 FQGTGA. CDR3 amino acids: CASSPGLFSTDTQYF. CDR3 nucleotide sequence: TGTGCCAGCAGTCCGGGACTCTTTAGCACAGATACGCAGTATTTT.

The chain couples TRBV7-8 to TRBJ1-2; D unresolved. Germline CDR1 is SGHVS and CDR2 is FQNEAQ. Between the trimmed V and J ends, which lost 5 bases and 10 bases, there was a span of 17 bases. The CDR3 sequence is 13 residues long. The chain's CDR3 is CASSAHIGSAYTF. CDR3 DNA: TGTGCCAGCAGCGCACACATAGGGTCTGCCTACACCTTC.

The sample holds many counts of this clonotype. The V gene is TRBV6-5, the J gene TRBJ2-3; 9 bases are shared with TRBD2. Germline V gives CDR1 MNHEY, CDR2 SVGAGI. Losses at the gene ends were 7 bases for V and 3 bases for J; bases not matched to a gene: 8. The CDR3 consists of 15 residues. The CDR3 coding sequence is TGTGCCAGCACCCCCCTAGCGGGGTTTACAGATACGCAGTATTTT. Residues: CASTPLAGFTDTQYF.

This clonotype was seen ten or more times. This chain joins TRBV5-1 and TRBJ1-1; D unclear. Germline assignment: CDR1 SGHRS and CDR2 YFSETQ. Trimming took 6 bases from V and 1 from J, leaving 19 bases between them. The CDR3 consists of 16 residues. The CDR3 loop is CASIGSSLSGNTEAFF. As DNA, the CDR3 is TGCGCCAGCATCGGGTCTTCGCTTTCGGGGAACACTGAAGCTTTCTTT.

This clonotype was seen only once. This could be a read error, since a much larger clone is one nucleotide away. The chain employs TRBV5-1 and TRBJ2-1; no clear D gene. The CDR3 extends over 14 amino acids. With 4 bases removed from V and 5 bases from J, the gap between germline ends came to 13 bases. In germline, CDR1 is SGHRS, CDR2 YFSETQ. The CDR3 protein is CASSPLPRDNEQFF. For the CDR3, the DNA is TGCGCCAGCAGCCCCCTGCCCAGAGACAATGAGCAGTTCTTC.

In its sample, this clonotype was seen many times. The chain couples TRBV6-1 to TRBJ2-7; TRBD2 might be the D (6 bases). The CDR3 totals 15 residues. Germline V gene sequence: CDR1 MNHNS, CDR2 SASEGT. V was cut by 3 bases and J by 6 bases, with 18 bases left in between. The CDR3 reads CASSDWGGGASEQYF. CDR3 nucleotides: TGTGCCAGCAGTGATTGGGGAGGAGGCGCAAGCGAGCAGTACTTC.

This clonotype has at least ten counts. The chain combines TRBV10-3 with TRBJ2-7; D gene ambiguous. Germline loops: CDR1 ENHRY, CDR2 SYGVKD. The CDR3 consists of 11 residues. Trimming removed 3 bases from V and 6 bases from J, with 6 bases in between. DNA for the CDR3: TGTGCCATCAGTGATTTGGGCGAGCAGTACTTC. It yields the protein CAISDLGEQYF.

This clonotype appeared many times. The chain recombines TRBV12-3 or TRBV12-4 with TRBJ1-4, with D maybe TRBD1 (6 bases). The CDR3 extends over 11 amino acids. V lost 6 bases and J lost 14, with 13 bases in between. The CDR3 region has the DNA TGTGCCAGCAGCCCTCGGGACACGCTGTTTTTT. Its protein product is CASSPRDTLFF.

This clonotype was seen repeatedly, ten times or more. V and J are TRBV19 and TRBJ1-1; D is uncertain. CDR1 LNHDA and CDR2 SQIVND come from the germline V gene (reference sequence). The V end lost 6 bases, the J end lost 2 bases, and 7 bases lay between the germline ends. This CDR3 is 12 amino acids long. CDR3 DNA sequence: TGTGCCAGTAGAGCAGGAAACACTGAAGCTTTCTTT. Its translation: CASRAGNTEAFF.

This clonotype has ten or more counts. The V gene is TRBV20-1, the J gene TRBJ1-1; 8 bases agree with TRBD1. J lost 0 bases, V lost 7 bases, and 7 bases had no gene match. Germline loops: CDR1 DFQATT, CDR2 SNEGSKA (reference sequence). The CDR3 has 14 residues. This CDR3 reads CSVATGAMNTEAFF. The CDR3 bases are TGCAGTGTCGCGACAGGGGCTATGAACACTGAAGCTTTCTTT.

In its sample, this clonotype was seen many times. The chain recombines TRBV2 with TRBJ2-7; the D gene is possibly TRBD1 (5 bases). CDR1 is SNHLY and CDR2 is FYNNEI in the germline V gene. CDR3 size: 12 residues. Trimming left V 6 bases short and J 7 bases short, with 13 bases between. The CDR3 DNA is TGTGCCAGCAGAGCAGCTACAGGAGAGCAGTACTTC. It yields the protein CASRAATGEQYF.

This clonotype was picked up many times. J is TRBJ2-3 and V is TRBV5-1, with TRBD2 matching over 7 bases. Looked up from germline, CDR1 is SGHRS and CDR2 is YFSETQ. Unmatched junction bases numbered 10, after V lost 3 bases and J lost 6 bases. The CDR3 loop spans 15 amino acids. CDR3 amino acids: CASSSTRGGVDTQYF. The DNA of the CDR3 is TGCGCCAGCAGCTCCACCCGCGGGGGTGTCGATACGCAGTATTTT.

This clonotype was counted ten times or more. The chain uses TRBV14 and TRBJ1-2, with D unresolved. This CDR3 is 12 amino acids long. The germline CDR1 and CDR2 sequences are SGHDN and FVKESK. V lost 5 bases and J 1 base, leaving 5 bases between the germline ends. The CDR3 region has the DNA TGTGCCAGCAGCGATGTTAACTATGGCTACACCTTC. It encodes CASSDVNYGYTF.

In its sample, this clonotype was seen a few times. The chain joins TRBV19 to TRBJ1-2; TRBD1 agrees at 12 bases. Germline V CDR1 and CDR2: LNHDA, SQIVND (reference sequence). Germline trimming cut 6 bases from V and 8 bases from J; bases unmatched to any gene: 10. The CDR3 is 15 amino acids. DNA for the CDR3: TGTGCCAGTAGCGACCGGGACAGGGGGCTGGACGGCTACACCTTC. This codes for CASSDRDRGLDGYTF.